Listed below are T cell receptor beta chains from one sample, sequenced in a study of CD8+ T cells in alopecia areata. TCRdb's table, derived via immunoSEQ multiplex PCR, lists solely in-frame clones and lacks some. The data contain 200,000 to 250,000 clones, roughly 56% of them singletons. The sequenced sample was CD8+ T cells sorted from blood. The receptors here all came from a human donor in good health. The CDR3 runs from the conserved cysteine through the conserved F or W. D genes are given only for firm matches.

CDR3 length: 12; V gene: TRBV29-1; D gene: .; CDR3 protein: CSVEDAGIEAFF
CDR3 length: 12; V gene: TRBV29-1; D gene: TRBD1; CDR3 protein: CSGQGGTGELFF
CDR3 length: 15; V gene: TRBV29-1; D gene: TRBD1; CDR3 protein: CSAISYRGPNTEAFF
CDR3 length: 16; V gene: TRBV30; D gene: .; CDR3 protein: CAWTGWSSLNVYGYTF
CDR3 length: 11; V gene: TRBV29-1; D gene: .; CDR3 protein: CSVVSNYGYTF
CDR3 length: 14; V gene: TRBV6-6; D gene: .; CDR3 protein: CASTLRGEYNEQFF
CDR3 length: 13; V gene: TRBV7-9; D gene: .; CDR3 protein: CASSPALSYEQYF
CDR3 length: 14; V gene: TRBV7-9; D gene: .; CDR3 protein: CASSFDVTNTEAFF
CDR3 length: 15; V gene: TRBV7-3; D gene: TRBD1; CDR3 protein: CASSAGGQGYNEQFF
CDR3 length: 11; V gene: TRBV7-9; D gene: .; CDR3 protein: CASIGGETQYF
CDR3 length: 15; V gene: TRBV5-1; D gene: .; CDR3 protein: CASRQDFSGANVLTF
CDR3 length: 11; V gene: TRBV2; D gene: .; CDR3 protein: CASSWTGELFF
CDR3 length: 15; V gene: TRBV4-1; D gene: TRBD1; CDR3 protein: CASSQGTGGGYEQYF
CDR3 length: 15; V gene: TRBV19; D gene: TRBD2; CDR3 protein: CASSPSGGTYNEQFF
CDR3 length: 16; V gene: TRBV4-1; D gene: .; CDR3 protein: CASSQDYTRGADTQYF
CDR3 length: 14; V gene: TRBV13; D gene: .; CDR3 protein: CASSLEGGQETQYF
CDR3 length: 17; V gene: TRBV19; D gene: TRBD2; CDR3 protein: CASRQTPGGGPTETQYF
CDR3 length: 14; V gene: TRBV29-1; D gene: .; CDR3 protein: CSVQITGGGETQYF
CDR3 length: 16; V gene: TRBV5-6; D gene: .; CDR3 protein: CASSPEGLAGNSPLHF
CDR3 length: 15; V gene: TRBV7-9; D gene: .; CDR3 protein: CASRPASGQQETQYF
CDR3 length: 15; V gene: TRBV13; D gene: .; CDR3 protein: CASQARGATQETQYF
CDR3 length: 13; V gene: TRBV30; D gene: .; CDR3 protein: CAWCRAGGDTQYF
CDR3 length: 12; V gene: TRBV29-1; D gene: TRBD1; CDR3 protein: CSGVLQGYEQYF
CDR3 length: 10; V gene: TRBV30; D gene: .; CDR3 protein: CAWGAVEQYF
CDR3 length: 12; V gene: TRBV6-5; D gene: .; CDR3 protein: CASLAGSYEQYF
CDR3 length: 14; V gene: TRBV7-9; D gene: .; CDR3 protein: CASSFGATNEKLFF
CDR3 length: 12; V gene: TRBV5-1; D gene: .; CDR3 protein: CASSWTVNEQFF
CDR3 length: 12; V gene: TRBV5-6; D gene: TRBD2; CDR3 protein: CASSLGSGDQFF
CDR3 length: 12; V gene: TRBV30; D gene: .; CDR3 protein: CAWSAETGELFF
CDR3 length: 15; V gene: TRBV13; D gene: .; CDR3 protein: CASSLGHRADQPQHF
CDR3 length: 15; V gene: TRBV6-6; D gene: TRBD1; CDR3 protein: CASSDSGQGTDTQYF
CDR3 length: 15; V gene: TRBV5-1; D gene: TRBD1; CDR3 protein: CASSLQDREWTEAFF
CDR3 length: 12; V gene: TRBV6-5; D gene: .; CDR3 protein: CASSPGQYGYTF
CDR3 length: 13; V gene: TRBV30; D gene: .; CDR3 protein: CAWSVLGTGELFF
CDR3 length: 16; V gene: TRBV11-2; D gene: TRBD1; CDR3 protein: CASSKGGQVQYNEQFF
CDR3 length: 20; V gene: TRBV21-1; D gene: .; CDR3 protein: CASSKVRVSIGHTYNSPLHF
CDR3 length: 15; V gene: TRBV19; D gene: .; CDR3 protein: CATSRGIVSSTEQYF
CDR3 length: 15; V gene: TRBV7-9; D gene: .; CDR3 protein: CASSLSYGSGQPQHF
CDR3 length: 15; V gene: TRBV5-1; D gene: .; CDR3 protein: CASSPGTSSKETQYF
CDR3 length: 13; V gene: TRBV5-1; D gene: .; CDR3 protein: CASSLSNRLEQFF
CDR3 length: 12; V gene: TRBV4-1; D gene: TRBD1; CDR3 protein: CASSYQGGGYTF
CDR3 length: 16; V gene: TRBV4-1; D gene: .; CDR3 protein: CASSQVADRSDYEQYF
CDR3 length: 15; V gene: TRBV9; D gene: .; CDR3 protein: CASSAPQGFGETQYF
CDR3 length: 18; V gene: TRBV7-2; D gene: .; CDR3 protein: CASSLPQVDFSGANVLTF
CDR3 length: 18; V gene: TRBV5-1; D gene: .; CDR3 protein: CASSLEGQTERIGNEQFF
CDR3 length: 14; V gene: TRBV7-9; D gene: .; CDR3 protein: CASSLEDGDYGYTF
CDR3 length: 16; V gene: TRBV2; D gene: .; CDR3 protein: CASTERESSYNSPLHF
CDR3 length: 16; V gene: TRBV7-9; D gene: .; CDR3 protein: CASSSPRGDGGNEQFF
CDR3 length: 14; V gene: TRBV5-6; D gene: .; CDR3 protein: CASSLGTWDNEQFF
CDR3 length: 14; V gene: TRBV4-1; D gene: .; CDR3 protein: CASSQEAGTDGYTF
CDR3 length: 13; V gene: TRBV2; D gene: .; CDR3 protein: CASPGGKSETQYF
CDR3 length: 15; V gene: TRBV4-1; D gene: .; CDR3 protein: CASRQGFSGLGGYTF
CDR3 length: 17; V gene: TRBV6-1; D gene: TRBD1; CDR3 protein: CASSGMTGETTNYGYTF
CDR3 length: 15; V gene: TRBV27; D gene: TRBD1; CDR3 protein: CASSSGQGDPYEQYF
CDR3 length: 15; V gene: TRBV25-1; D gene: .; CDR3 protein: CASSEYTDRPDTQYF
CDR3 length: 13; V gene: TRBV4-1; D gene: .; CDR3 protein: CASSRPAAYEQYF
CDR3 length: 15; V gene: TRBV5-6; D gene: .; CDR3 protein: CASSLGRGPPSPQHF
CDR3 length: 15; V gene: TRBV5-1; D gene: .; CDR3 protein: CASSWGEAGTDTQYF
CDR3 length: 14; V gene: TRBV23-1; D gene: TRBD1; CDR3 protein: CASSPDRFCYGYTF